This T cell receptor beta chain was sequenced during a study of OX40 agonist ivuxolimab in advanced cancers. The wider study: The patients received agonistic anti-OX40 (CD134) antibody ivuxolimab. Dose-escalation patients had hepatocellular carcinoma, melanoma, renal cell or head and neck cancer.

A note on this clone: The target antigen is unknown.

V gave up 5 bases and J gave up 0 bases, with 8 bases separating them. CDR3 length equals 14 residues. Looked up from germline, CDR1 is SGHTA and CDR2 is FQGNSA. TCRdb's copy holds only in-frame clones and misses some; the assay was immunoSEQ multiplex PCR. The data contain tens of thousands of clones, roughly 80% of them singletons. Study-level points and caveats: CD8+ T cells showed, on average, more clonal expansion than CD4+ cells. At 0.1 to 3.0 mg/kg and by week 6, CD4+ and CD8+ T cells in the blood had expanded clonally.

The specimen comprised CD4+ or CD8+ T cells sorted from blood, sampled in a trial of the OX40 agonist ivuxolimab. The source of this sequence is an adult with an advanced solid tumor such as melanoma, head and neck, liver or kidney cancer. This chain uses TRBV7-2 with TRBJ1-3, with D unclear. The DNA for the CDR3 is TGTGCCAGCAGCCCGCAGAGCTCTGGAAACACCATATATTTT. Protein product: CASSPQSSGNTIYF.